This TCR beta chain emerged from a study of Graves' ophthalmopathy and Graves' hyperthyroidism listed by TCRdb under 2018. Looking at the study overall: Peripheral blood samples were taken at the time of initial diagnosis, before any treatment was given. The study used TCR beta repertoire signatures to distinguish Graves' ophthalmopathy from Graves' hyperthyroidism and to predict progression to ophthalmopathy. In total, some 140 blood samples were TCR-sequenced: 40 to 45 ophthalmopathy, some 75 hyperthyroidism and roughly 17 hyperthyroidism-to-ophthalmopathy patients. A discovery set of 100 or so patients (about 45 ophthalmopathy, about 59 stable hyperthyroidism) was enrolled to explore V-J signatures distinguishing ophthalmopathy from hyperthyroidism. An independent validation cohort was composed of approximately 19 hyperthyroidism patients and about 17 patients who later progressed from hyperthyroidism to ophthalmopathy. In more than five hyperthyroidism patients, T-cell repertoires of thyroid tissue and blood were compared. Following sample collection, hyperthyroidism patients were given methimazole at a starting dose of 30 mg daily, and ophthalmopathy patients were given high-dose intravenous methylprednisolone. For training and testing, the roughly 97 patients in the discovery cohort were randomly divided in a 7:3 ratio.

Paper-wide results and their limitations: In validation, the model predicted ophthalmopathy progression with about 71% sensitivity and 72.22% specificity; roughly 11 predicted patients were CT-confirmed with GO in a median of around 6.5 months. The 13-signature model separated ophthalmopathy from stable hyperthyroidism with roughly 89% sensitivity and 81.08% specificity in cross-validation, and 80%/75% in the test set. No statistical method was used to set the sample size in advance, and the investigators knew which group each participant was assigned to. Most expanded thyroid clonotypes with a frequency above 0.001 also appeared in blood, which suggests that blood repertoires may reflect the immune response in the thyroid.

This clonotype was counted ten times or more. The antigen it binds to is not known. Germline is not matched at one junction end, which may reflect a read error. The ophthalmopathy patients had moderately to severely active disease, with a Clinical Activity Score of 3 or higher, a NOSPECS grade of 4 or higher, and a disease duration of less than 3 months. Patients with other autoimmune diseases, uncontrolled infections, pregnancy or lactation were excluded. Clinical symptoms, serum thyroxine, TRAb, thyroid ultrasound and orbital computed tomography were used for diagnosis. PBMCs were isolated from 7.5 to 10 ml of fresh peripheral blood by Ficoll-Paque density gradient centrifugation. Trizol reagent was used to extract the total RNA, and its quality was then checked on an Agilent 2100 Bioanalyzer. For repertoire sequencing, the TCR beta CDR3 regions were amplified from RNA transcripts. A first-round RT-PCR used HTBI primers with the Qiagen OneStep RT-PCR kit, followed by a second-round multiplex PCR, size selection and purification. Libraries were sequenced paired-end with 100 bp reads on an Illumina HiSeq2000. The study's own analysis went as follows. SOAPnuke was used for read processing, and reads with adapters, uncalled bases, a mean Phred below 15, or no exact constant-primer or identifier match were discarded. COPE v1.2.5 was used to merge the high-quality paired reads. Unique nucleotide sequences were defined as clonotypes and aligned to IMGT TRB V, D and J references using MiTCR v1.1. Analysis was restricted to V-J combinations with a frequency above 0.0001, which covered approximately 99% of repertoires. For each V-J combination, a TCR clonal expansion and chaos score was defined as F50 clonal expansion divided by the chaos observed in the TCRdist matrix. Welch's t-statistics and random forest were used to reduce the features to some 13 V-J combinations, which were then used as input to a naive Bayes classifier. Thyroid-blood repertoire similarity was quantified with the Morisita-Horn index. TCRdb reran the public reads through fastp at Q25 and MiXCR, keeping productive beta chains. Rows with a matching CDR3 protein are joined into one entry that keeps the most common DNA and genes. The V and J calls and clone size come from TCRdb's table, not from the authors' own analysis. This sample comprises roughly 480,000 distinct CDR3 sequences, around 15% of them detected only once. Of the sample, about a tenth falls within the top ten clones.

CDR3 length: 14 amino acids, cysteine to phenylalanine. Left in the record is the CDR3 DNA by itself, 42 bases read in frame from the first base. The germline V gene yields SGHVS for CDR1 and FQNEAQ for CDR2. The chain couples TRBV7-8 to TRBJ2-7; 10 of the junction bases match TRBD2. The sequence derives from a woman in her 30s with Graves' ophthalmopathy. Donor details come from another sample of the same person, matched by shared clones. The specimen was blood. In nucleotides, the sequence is TGTGCCAGCAGCCTAGCGGGAGAAGGACGCGAGCAGTACTTC. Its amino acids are CASSLAGEGREQYF.